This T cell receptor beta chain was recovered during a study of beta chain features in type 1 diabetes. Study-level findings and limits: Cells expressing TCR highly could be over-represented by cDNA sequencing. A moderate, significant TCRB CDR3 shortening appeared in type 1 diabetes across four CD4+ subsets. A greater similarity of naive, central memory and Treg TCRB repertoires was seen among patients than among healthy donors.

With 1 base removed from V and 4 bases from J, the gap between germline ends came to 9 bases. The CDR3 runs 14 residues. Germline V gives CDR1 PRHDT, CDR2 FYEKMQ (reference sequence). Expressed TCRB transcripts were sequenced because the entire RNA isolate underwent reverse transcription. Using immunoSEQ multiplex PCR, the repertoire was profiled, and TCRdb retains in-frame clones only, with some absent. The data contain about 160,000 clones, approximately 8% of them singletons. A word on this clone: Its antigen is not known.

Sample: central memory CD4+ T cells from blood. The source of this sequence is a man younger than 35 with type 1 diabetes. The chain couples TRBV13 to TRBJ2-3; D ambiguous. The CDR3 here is CASSLVGASDTQYF. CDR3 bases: TGTGCCAGCAGCTTAGTCGGAGCGTCAGATACGCAGTATTTT.